The next 11 T cell receptor beta chains were all read from a single sample in a study of T cell repertoires in cytomegalovirus infection. One entry per CDR3 protein, called by TCRdb with MiXCR from the reads. The repertoire holds 200,000 or so distinct CDR3 sequences, with roughly 27% as singletons. Sequencing used PBMCs. The receptors were gathered from a human donor in good health (CMV status not recorded). Some clones in this sample may be carry-over from other donors' samples.

V gene TRBV30 combines with J gene TRBJ1-1; D perhaps matches TRBD1 (6 bases). The CDR3 consists of 14 residues. Between the trimmed V and J ends, which lost 0 bases and 1 base, there was a span of 9 bases. Germline V gene data show CDR1 as GTSNPN and CDR2 as SVGIG (reference sequence). The CDR3 nucleotides are TGTGCCTGGAGTGTAACAGGGAAGAACACTGAAGCTTTCTTT. It is translated as CAWSVTGKNTEAFF.

The chain is built from TRBV20-1 and TRBJ2-6; no clear D. Trimming removed 7 bases at V and 3 bases at J, with 13 bases between. The CDR3 covers 14 residues. CDR1 and CDR2 from the germline V gene are DFQATT and SNEGSKA (reference sequence). The DNA of the CDR3 is TGCAGTGTTAAGACGAAGGTTGGGGCCAACGTCCTGACTTTC. This translates into CSVKTKVGANVLTF.

This clonotype has more than one count but fewer than ten. The V gene is TRBV11-2, the J gene TRBJ1-1, with 7 bases matching TRBD1. The V gene end was trimmed by 6 bases and the J gene end by 1 base; junction bases not matched to a gene: 8. The CDR3 runs to 15 residues. In germline, CDR1 is SGHAT, CDR2 FQNNGV. The DNA of the CDR3 is TGTGCCAGCAGACCAAACAGGGGAAGGAACACTGAAGCTTTCTTT. Its translation is CASRPNRGRNTEAFF.

This chain uses TRBV10-3 with TRBJ2-7, with TRBD1 matching 10 bases. CDR1 and CDR2 from the germline V gene are ENHRY and SYGVKD. Trimming cost V 6 bases and J 7 bases; bases outside gene matches: 15. The CDR3 consists of 16 residues. The CDR3 sequence is CAISSPTGTGDGEQYF. For the CDR3, the DNA is TGTGCCATCAGCAGCCCCACCGGGACAGGGGACGGGGAGCAGTACTTC.

This clonotype occurred a few times. The chain recombines TRBV4-1 with TRBJ2-7, with D possibly TRBD1 on 6 matching bases. Between the trimmed V and J ends, which lost 3 bases and 3 bases, there was a span of 18 bases. The CDR3 is 16 amino acids. Germline-derived CDR1 and CDR2 are MGHRA and YSYEKL. The CDR3 sequence: CASSHPLSDRGYEQYF. DNA of the CDR3: TGCGCCAGCAGCCACCCACTCTCGGACAGAGGCTACGAGCAGTACTTC.

This clonotype was observed a handful of times. The chain combines TRBV28 with TRBJ1-1; unclear D gene. This CDR3 has 14 residues. V was clipped by 6 bases and J by 10 bases, with 21 bases between them. CDR1 is MDHEN and CDR2 is SYDVKM in the germline V gene. The CDR3 region has the DNA TGTGCCAGCAGCCCCCCGGAAACGGCCAAGGGAGCTTTCTTT. This codes for CASSPPETAKGAFF. The variable domain in full, completed from reference TRBV28 and TRBJ1-1, reads DVKVTQSSRYLVKRTGEKVFLECVQDMDHENMFWYRQDPGLGLRLIYFSYDVKMKEKGDIPEGYSVSREKKERFSLILESASTNQTSMYLCASSPPETAKGAFFGQGTRLTVV.

This clonotype was recorded only once. The rearrangement joins TRBV5-1 to TRBJ2-1, with D perhaps being TRBD1 or TRBD2 (6 bases each). V was pared by 3 bases and J by 9 bases, with 22 bases between. The CDR3 has 16 amino acids. Germline lookup yields CDR1 SGHRS and CDR2 YFSETQ. The CDR3 region has the DNA TGCGCCAGCAGCTCCGGTGGAGGGGGATCTCCTGGTGAGCAGTTCTTC. This gives the protein CASSSGGGGSPGEQFF.

V and J are TRBV27 and TRBJ1-2; 9 bases fit TRBD1. The CDR3 length is 14 residues. Germline V gene lookup returns CDR1 MNHEY and CDR2 SMNVEV (reference sequence). The V segment lost 8 bases and the J segment 6 bases; nucleotides outside the gene matches: 10. As DNA, the CDR3 is TGTGCCAGCTTAGGGCCCGGGACAGGGAATGGCTACACCTTC. This encodes CASLGPGTGNGYTF.

This clonotype was recorded a few times. The gene calls are TRBV12-3 or TRBV12-4 and TRBJ2-3; 9 bases map to TRBD1. This CDR3 is 15 amino acids long. Trimming removed 4 bases from V and 3 bases from J; junction bases left unmatched: 5. In DNA form, the CDR3 reads TGTGCCAGCAGTTCCCCGACAGGGGGGACAGATACGCAGTATTTT. It is translated as CASSSPTGGTDTQYF.

This clonotype was recorded many times. A junction end diverges from the germline sequence, so it may reflect a read error. This chain connects TRBV7-7 to TRBJ2-2; D perhaps matches TRBD1 (7 bases). Germline CDR1 and CDR2: SSHAT and FNYEAQ (reference sequence). The CDR3 is 14 residues long. DNA of the CDR3: TGTGCTAGCAGCCCCAGGGGGGACACCGGGGAGCTGTTTTTT. Translating it yields CASSPRGDTGELFF.

This clonotype has only a few counts. The chain joins TRBV29-1 to TRBJ2-5; D is possibly TRBD2 (5 bases). This CDR3 contains 12 residues. CDR1 SQVTM and CDR2 ANQGSEA come from the germline V gene. V dropped 7 bases and J dropped 0 bases, with 9 bases sitting between them. The CDR3: CSAERDQETQYF. CDR3 sequence (DNA): TGCAGCGCCGAGAGGGACCAAGAGACCCAGTACTTC.